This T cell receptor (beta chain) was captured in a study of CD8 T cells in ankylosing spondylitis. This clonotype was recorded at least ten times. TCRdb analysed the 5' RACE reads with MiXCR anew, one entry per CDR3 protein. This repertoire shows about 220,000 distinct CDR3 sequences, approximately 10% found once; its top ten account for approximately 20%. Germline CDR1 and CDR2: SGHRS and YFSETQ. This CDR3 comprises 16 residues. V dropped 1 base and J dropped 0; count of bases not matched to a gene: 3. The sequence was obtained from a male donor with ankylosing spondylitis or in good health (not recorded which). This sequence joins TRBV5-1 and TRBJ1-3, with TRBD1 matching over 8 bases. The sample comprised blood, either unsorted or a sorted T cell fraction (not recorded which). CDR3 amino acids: CASSLTGGSSGNTIYF. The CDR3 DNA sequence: TGCGCCAGCAGCTTGACAGGGGGGAGCTCTGGAAACACCATATATTTT.